This T cell receptor (beta chain) was found in a study of technical replicates of blood from a few donors. Per the germline V gene, CDR1 is SGHAT and CDR2 is FQNNGV. V shed 5 bases, J shed 4 bases, and the junction held 9 bases outside the gene matches. There are 15 residues in the CDR3. TCRdb's table, derived via immunoSEQ multiplex PCR, lists solely in-frame clones and lacks some. The sample has 70,000 to 85,000 clones, just under 97% seen once. This chain joins TRBV11-2 and TRBJ1-2, with 8 bases identical to TRBD1. The TCR was taken from a human donor in good health. Sequenced: T cells isolated from PBMCs. The CDR3 loop reads CASSRRGTGPYGYTF. DNA of the CDR3: TGTGCCAGCAGCCGAAGGGGGACAGGCCCCTATGGCTACACCTTC.